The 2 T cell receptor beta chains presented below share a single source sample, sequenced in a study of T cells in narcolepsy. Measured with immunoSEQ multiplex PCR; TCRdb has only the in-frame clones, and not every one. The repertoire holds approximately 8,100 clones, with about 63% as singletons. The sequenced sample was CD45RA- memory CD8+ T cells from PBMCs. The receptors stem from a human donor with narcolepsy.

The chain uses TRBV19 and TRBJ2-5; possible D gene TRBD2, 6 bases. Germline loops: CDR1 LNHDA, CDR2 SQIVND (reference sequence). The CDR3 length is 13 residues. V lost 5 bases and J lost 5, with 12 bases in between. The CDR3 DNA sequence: TGTGCCAGTAGTCAAAGACTAGTGGAGACCCAGTACTTC. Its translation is CASSQRLVETQYF.

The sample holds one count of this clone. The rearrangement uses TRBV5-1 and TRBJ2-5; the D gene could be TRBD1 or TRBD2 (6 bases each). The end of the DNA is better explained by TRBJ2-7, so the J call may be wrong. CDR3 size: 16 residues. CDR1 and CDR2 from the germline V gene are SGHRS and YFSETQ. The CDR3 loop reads CASRMMEGVSTDEQYF. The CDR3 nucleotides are TGCGCCAGCAGAATGATGGAGGGGGTGAGTACGGACGAGCAGTACTTC.